The rows below give T cell receptor beta chains drawn from one sample of a study of blood T cell repertoires in COVID-19. TCRdb's table, derived via immunoSEQ multiplex PCR, lists solely in-frame clones and lacks some. The sample shows about 180,000 clones, around 88% of them seen only once. The sample was peripheral blood. The receptors shown here come from a woman in her twenties or thirties with acute or convalescent COVID-19. CDR3s include the opening cysteine and the closing phenylalanine or tryptophan. The order of the fields is J gene, clone size, V gene, D gene, CDR3 protein, CDR3 DNA. The D gene is left open where the match is weak. Size is omitted from some rows. Given values are once, few, many or a class for expanded clones.

TRBJ1-5 . TRBV7-7 . CASSSARGQPQHF TGTGCTAGCTCATCAGCCCGGGGTCAGCCCCAGCATTTT
TRBJ1-5 . TRBV6-1 . CASSEVANQPQHF TGTGCCAGCAGTGAAGTAGCAAATCAGCCCCAGCATTTT
TRBJ2-3 . TRBV5-6 . CASSIYTDTQYF TGTGCCAGCAGCATATACACAGATACGCAGTATTTT
TRBJ2-5 . TRBV7-2 . CASSGGLRLETQYF TGTGCCAGCAGCGGGGGGTTGAGATTAGAGACCCAGTACTTC
TRBJ1-5 . TRBV28 TRBD1 CASSLLGQGHQPQHF TGTGCCAGCAGTTTATTGGGACAGGGCCATCAGCCCCAGCATTTT
TRBJ1-5 few TRBV12-3/TRBV12-4 . CASSLAFDQPQHF TGTGCCAGCAGTTTAGCGTTCGATCAGCCCCAGCATTTT
TRBJ2-2 . TRBV3-1/TRBV3-2 . CAIGMTNTGELFF TGTGCCATCGGGATGACGAACACCGGGGAGCTGTTTTTT
TRBJ2-5 . TRBV5-6 TRBD1 CASSTTGDETQYF TGTGCCAGCAGCACGACAGGGGACGAGACCCAGTACTTC
TRBJ2-3 . TRBV5-1 . CASSLNRAGDTQYF TGCGCCAGCAGCTTGAACAGGGCCGGGGATACGCAGTATTTT
TRBJ1-4 . TRBV14 . CASSREGRGNIGKLFF TGTGCCAGCAGCCGGGAGGGGAGAGGGAACATTGGAAAACTGTTTTTT
TRBJ2-7 . TRBV2 TRBD2 CASSGGLAGIYEQYF TGTGCCAGCAGTGGGGGACTAGCGGGAATCTACGAGCAGTACTTC
TRBJ2-3 . TRBV7-2 TRBD2 CASSLAGGDSTQYF TGTGCCAGCAGCCTAGCGGGGGGAGATAGTACGCAGTATTTT
TRBJ1-5 . TRBV2 TRBD1 CASSRDSFNQPQHF TGTGCCAGCAGTCGGGACAGTTTCAATCAGCCCCAGCATTTT
TRBJ2-3 . TRBV18 . CASSRWTIVESTDTQYF TGTGCCAGCTCACGGTGGACTATTGTGGAATCCACAGATACGCAGTATTTT
TRBJ1-2 . TRBV6-6 TRBD1 CAILRDSPYGYTF TGTGCCATCCTGCGGGACAGCCCTTATGGCTACACCTTC
TRBJ2-7 . TRBV11-2 . CASSRRGPSSYEQYF TGTGCCAGCAGCAGGAGGGGCCCGAGCTCCTACGAGCAGTACTTC
TRBJ2-5 . TRBV11-3 . CASSLSGTQYF TGTGCCAGCAGCTTATCGGGGACCCAGTACTTC
TRBJ2-1 . TRBV6-6 TRBD2 CASSHGGEVPYNEQFF TGTGCCAGCAGTCACGGGGGGGAGGTCCCCTACAATGAGCAGTTCTTC
TRBJ2-4 . TRBV2 . CASSGERDIQYF TGTGCCAGCAGTGGGGAGAGGGACATTCAGTACTTC
TRBJ2-7 few TRBV11-2 . CASSLVNSLPLYEQYF TGTGCCAGCAGCTTAGTGAACTCCCTGCCCCTCTACGAGCAGTACTTC
TRBJ1-3 . TRBV28 . CASSRLGLRSGNTIYF TGTGCCAGCAGTAGGTTAGGACTTCGCTCTGGAAACACCATATATTTT
TRBJ2-4 once TRBV6-5 . CASSILTKNIQYF TGTGCCAGCAGCATTCTAACCAAAAACATTCAGTACTTC
TRBJ2-7 . TRBV29-1 . CSVRHGGFYEQYF TGCAGCGTTCGGCACGGAGGCTTCTACGAGCAGTACTTC
TRBJ2-3 . TRBV12-2 . CASRFPSGTSGEDTQYF TGTGCAAGTCGCTTTCCGTCCGGGACTAGCGGGGAAGATACGCAGTATTTT
TRBJ1-1 . TRBV6-6 . CASSYSTGGSEAFF TGTGCCAGCAGTTACTCGACGGGGGGTAGTGAAGCTTTCTTT
TRBJ2-4 . TRBV11-2 . CASSPLYF TGTGCCAGCAGCCCCCTGTACTTC
TRBJ2-6 . TRBV23-1 . CASSQYDSSGANVLTF TGCGCCAGCAGTCAATATGACAGCTCTGGGGCCAACGTCCTGACTTTC
TRBJ2-7 few TRBV2 TRBD1 CASRAGQGAKEQYF TGTGCCAGCAGGGCCGGACAGGGGGCGAAAGAGCAGTACTTC
TRBJ1-1 . TRBV5-1 TRBD1 CASSAVQGRNTEAFF TGCGCCAGCAGCGCGGTACAGGGGCGGAACACTGAAGCTTTCTTT
TRBJ1-5 . TRBV19 TRBD1 CASSTIDRGSNQPQHF TGTGCCAGTAGTACAATCGACAGGGGGAGCAATCAGCCCCAGCATTTT
TRBJ2-7 once TRBV6-5 TRBD2 CATLGLAGDEQYF TGTGCCACCCTAGGGCTAGCGGGAGACGAGCAGTACTTC